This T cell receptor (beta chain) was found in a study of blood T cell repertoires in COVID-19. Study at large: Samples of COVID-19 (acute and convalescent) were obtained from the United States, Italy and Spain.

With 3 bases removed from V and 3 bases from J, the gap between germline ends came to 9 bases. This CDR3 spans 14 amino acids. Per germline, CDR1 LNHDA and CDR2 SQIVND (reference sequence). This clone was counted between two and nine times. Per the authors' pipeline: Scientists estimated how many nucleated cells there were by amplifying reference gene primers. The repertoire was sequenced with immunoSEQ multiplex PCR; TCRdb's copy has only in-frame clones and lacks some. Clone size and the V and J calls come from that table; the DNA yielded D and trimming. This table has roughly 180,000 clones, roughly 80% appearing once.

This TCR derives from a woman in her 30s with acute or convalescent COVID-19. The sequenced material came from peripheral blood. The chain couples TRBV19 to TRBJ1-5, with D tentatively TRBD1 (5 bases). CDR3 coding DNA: TGTGCCAGTAGTATCCAGGGATACAATCAGCCCCAGCATTTT. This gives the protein CASSIQGYNQPQHF.